A selection of T cell receptor beta chains follows, all from one sample in a study of CD8+ T cells in alopecia areata. This table comes from immunoSEQ multiplex PCR, and its TCRdb copy is limited to in-frame clones, with some not included. The sample lists fewer than 250,000 clones, around 66% occurring once. Material: CD4+ T cells sorted from blood, obtained at week 4, from a patient treated with tofacitinib. The receptor set was obtained from a human donor with alopecia areata. The conserved cysteine and the conserved F or W are not part of the CDR3 here.

V: TRBV2; CDR3: ASSDEGTVGPQH
V: TRBV4-1; CDR3: ASSQDLRAQEQF
V: TRBV18; CDR3: ASSATGGSNQPQH
V: TRBV10-3; CDR3: AIRTEDRHQPQH
V: TRBV4-1; CDR3: ASSQDPPNTYTGELF
V: TRBV9; CDR3: ASSNRGSAAKNIQY
V: TRBV4-3; CDR3: ASSQDYGATFYEQY
V: TRBV29-1; CDR3: SVNTGSGEQY
V: TRBV30; CDR3: AWAPTGYTGELF
V: TRBV30; CDR3: AWSTQGNQPQH
V: TRBV2; CDR3: ASGAEVRLEAF
V: TRBV5-4; CDR3: ASSLQETQY
V: TRBV10-3; CDR3: AISGGETQY
V: TRBV29-1; CDR3: SVGGTETQY
V: TRBV30; CDR3: AWDRLNTEAF
V: TRBV5-1; CDR3: ASRTSGGETQY
V: TRBV19; CDR3: AVKQSYEQY
V: TRBV11-3; CDR3: ASSSPSDTQY